This TCR beta chain was sequenced in a study of T cell repertoires in cytomegalovirus infection. Whole-study results and caveats: Dominating the ex vivo response were TCR beta clonotypes that were CMV-specific and HLA-C-restricted. Totalled public TCR beta family frequency picked out people who carried CMV plus the relevant HLA.

The V end was cut by 8 bases, the J end by 3 bases, with 20 bases between. The V gene's germline CDR1 is MNHEY and CDR2 SMNVEV (reference sequence). The CDR3 extends over 16 amino acids. TCRdb passed the reads through MiXCR, listing each CDR3 protein once. The repertoire holds 750,000 to 950,000 distinct CDR3 sequences, with 25% to 30% as singletons. There are many counts of this clonotype. Antigen unknown. The sample was cultured CD8+ T cells from PBMCs, taken from culture after CMV antigen stimulation. This TCR was recovered from a human donor in good health (CMV status not recorded). Some clones in this sample may be carry-over from other donors' samples. This chain uses TRBV27 with TRBJ1-5; D unresolved. The CDR3 sequence: CASARYTGSDNQPQHF. The CDR3 DNA reads TGTGCCAGCGCGCGATACACGGGCAGTGACAATCAGCCCCAGCATTTT.